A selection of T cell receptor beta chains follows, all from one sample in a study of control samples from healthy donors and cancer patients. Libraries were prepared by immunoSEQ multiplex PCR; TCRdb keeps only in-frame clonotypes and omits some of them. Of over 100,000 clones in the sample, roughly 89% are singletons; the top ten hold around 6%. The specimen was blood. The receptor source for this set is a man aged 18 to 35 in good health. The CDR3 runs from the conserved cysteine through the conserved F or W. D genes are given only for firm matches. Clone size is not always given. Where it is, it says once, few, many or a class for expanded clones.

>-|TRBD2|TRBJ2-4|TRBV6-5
TGTGCCAGCAGCACTAGCGGGGGCCTTCAGTACTTC
CASSTSGGLQYF
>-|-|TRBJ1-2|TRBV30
TGTGCCTGGAGTGTACTAGGGAAAGGAGATGGCTACACCTTC
CAWSVLGKGDGYTF
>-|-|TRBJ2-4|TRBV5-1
TGCGCCAGCAGCTTGACCATGACTAGTTTTCAAGGCAAAAACATTCAGTACTTC
CASSLTMTSFQGKNIQYF
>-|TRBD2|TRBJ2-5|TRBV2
TGTGCCAGCAGTGAAGGGGCTAGCGGGGGGGACGAGACCCAGTACTTC
CASSEGASGGDETQYF
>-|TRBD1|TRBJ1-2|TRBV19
TGTGCCAGTGGATGGACAGGAAGCTATGGCTACACCTTC
CASGWTGSYGYTF
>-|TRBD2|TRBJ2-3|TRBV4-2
TGTGCCAGCAGCCAGCGACTAGCGGACACAGATACGCAGTATTTT
CASSQRLADTDTQYF
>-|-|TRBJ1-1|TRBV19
TGTGCCAGTAGTAGGGGGCCGAACACTGAAGCTTTCTTT
CASSRGPNTEAFF
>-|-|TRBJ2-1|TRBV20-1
TGCAGTGCTAGGGGAGGTGAGCAGTTCTTC
CSARGGEQFF
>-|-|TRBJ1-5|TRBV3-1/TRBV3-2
TGTGCCAGCAGCCAAGCCCCCAGGGGCAATCAGCCCCAGCATTTT
CASSQAPRGNQPQHF
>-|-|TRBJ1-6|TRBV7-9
TGTGCCAGCAGCTTGGGAGATTCACCCCTCCACTTT
CASSLGDSPLHF
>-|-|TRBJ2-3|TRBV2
TGTGCCAGCAGTCCTAGCGTAAGCACAGATACGCAGTATTTT
CASSPSVSTDTQYF
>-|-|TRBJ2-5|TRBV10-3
TGTGCCATCGGGGGGCAGGGGACCCAGTACTTC
CAIGGQGTQYF
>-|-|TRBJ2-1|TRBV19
TGTGCCAGTATGGCGGGACAAATCAATGAGCAGTTCTTC
CASMAGQINEQFF
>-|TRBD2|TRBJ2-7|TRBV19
TGTGCCAGTAGGACGACCCGTAGCGGGGGGGCGGTCGAGCAGTACTTC
CASRTTRSGGAVEQYF
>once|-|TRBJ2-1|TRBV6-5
TGTGCCAGCAGTCGACCCTCTAATGAGCAGTTCTTC
CASSRPSNEQFF
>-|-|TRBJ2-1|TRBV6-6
TGTGCCAGCAGTTACTCTAGCGCCCCCGACAATGAGCAGTTCTTC
CASSYSSAPDNEQFF
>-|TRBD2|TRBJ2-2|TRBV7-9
TGTGCCAGCAGCTCGCGGGAGGGGTACCCCGGGGAGCTGTTTTTT
CASSSREGYPGELFF
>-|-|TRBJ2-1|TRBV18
TGTGCCAGCTCACCTCGGACGGAGGGCAATGAGCAGTTCTTC
CASSPRTEGNEQFF
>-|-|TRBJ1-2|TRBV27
TGTGCCAGCAGTTCCTGGACAGGCTACACCTTC
CASSSWTGYTF
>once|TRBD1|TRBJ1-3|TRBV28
TGTGCCAGCAGTTCCCTACTACTCGACAGGGGGCTAGGAAACACCATATATTTT
CASSSLLLDRGLGNTIYF
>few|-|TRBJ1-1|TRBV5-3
TGTGAGATGAGGCCTCCAGCAAAAATGAACACTGAAGCTTTCTTT
CEMRPPAKMNTEAFF
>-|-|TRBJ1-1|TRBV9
TGTGCCAGCAGCGATACAGGACTGAACACTGAAGCTTTCTTT
CASSDTGLNTEAFF
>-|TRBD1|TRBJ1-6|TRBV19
TGTGCCAGTAATGGGGACAGGGGTTCACCCCTCCACTTT
CASNGDRGSPLHF
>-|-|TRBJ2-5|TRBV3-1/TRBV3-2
TGTGCCAGCAGCCAAGAACTGTCAGAGACCCAGTACTTC
CASSQELSETQYF
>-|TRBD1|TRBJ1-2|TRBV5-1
TGCGCCAGCAGCTCGGGACAGGGGCTGGGCCGACTCTATGGCTACACCTTC
CASSSGQGLGRLYGYTF
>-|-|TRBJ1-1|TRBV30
TGTGCCTGGAGTAGGGACACTGAAGCTTTCTTT
CAWSRDTEAFF